The TCR beta chain described here comes from a study of OX40 agonist ivuxolimab in advanced cancers. Study summary: Participants, 82.7% male, averaged roughly 60 years of age, ranging from roughly 23 to 80. General study points: No antigen was identified for the clonally expanded peripheral T cells.

This CDR3 comprises 15 residues. Germline V gives CDR1 MNHEY, CDR2 SVGAGI. Trimming removed 6 bases from V and 2 bases from J, with 14 bases in between. Samples were taken at baseline and on day 1 of cycles 4 and 7. Generated by immunoSEQ multiplex PCR, the TCRdb table keeps only in-frame clones and is missing some. The repertoire has 89,000 or so clones, about 90% of them found once; the top ten carry 8.4%. On this clone: What it binds is not known.

The source is an adult with an advanced solid tumor such as melanoma, head and neck, liver or kidney cancer. The sequencing used CD4+ or CD8+ T cells sorted from blood, collected in a trial of the OX40 agonist ivuxolimab. The chain links TRBV6-5 to TRBJ2-1; TRBD2 is a possible D gene (6 bases). The CDR3 coding sequence is TGTGCCAGCAGACCTAGCGAGAACACCTACAATGAGCAGTTCTTC. It specifies CASRPSENTYNEQFF.